This T cell receptor (beta chain) originates from a study of blood T cell repertoires in COVID-19. Original processing methods: Reference gene primer amplification in the assay estimated nucleated cell counts. The protocol was immunoSEQ multiplex PCR, while the TCRdb copy is restricted to in-frame clones and leaves out a portion. That table gives V, J and clone size, and the DNA gave D and trimming. The repertoire includes 240,000 or so clones, just under 85% of them detected once, and roughly a tenth sits in the top ten. Germline V gene lookup returns CDR1 MNHNS and CDR2 SASEGT. V lost 1 base to trimming and J lost 7 bases, with 13 bases between them. CDR3 length equals 14 residues.

This clonotype was obtained from a woman aged 80 or older with acute or convalescent COVID-19. The sample consisted of peripheral blood. The chain employs TRBV6-1 and TRBJ1-2; D is unclear. In nucleotides, the CDR3 is TGTGCCAGCAGTGAAGAAGCAGGCCTCGGTGGCTACACCTTC. It specifies CASSEEAGLGGYTF.